This T cell receptor beta chain was observed in a study of graft-versus-host responses after intestinal transplantation. The trim removed 5 bases at V and 0 bases at J, leaving 9 bases unmatched. The CDR3 has 16 residues. Germline V CDR1 and CDR2: SGHVS, FNYEAQ. The repertoire was sequenced with immunoSEQ multiplex PCR; TCRdb's copy has only in-frame clones and lacks some. The sample has more than 70,000 clones; 85% to 95% are singletons. As regards this clone: Its antigen is not identified.

The source was unstimulated CD8+ T cells sorted from spleen or lymph node cells, collected before transplant. This receptor was identified in a human donor who was the organ donor for an intestinal transplant. This chain joins TRBV7-6 and TRBJ1-1; TRBD1 agrees at 7 bases. The CDR3 nucleotides read TGTGCCAGCAGCGGAGACAGGGAGAATTTGAACACTGAAGCTTTCTTT. Amino acid sequence: CASSGDRENLNTEAFF.